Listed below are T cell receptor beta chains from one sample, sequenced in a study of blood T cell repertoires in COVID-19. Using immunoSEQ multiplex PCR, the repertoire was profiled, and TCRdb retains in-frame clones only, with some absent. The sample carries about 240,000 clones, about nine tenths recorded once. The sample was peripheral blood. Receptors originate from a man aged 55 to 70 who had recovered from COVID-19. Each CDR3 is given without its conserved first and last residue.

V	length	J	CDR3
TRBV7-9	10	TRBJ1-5	ASSYDTGPQH
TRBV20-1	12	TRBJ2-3	SASGDSSTDTQY
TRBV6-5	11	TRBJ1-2	ASSYAGSQGYT
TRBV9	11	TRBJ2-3	ASSVEGGRQQY
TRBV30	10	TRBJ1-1	AWTKGGTEAF
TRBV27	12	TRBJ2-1	ASSLGFTGGEQF
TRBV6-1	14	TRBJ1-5	ASSGGTGHSNQPQH
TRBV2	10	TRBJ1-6	ASSGQGRPLH
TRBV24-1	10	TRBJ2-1	ATRRVYNEQF
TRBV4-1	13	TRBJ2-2	ASSQPTGGSGELF
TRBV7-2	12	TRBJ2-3	ASSFLADHTTQY
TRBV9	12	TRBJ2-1	ASSVGSATGEQF
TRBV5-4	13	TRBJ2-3	ASSTPSGGTDTQY
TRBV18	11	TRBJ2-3	ASSWDFTDTQY
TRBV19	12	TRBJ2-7	ASSPMGGFHEQY
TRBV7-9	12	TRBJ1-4	ASSLLQTNEKLF
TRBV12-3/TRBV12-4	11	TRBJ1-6	ASSPHANSPLH
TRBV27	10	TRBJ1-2	AISDSEYGYT
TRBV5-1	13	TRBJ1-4	ASSSEGGANEKLF
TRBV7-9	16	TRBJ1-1	ASSTPIGQGRYWAEAF
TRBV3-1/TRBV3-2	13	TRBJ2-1	ASSRDRGRYNEQF
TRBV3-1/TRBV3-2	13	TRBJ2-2	ASRRQGARTGELF
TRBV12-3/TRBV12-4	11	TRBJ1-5	ASSDSSNQPQH
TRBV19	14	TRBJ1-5	ASTSVGTAHHQPQH
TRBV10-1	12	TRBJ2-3	ASSEWSITDTQY
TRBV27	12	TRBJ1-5	ASKKQASNQPQH
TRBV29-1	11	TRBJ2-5	SARQGVVETQY
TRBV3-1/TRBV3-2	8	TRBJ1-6	ASSQGKLH
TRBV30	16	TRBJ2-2	AWSPMTPGLAAPGELF
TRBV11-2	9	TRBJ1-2	ASSQGGSYT
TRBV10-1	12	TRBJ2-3	ASSESEGADTQY
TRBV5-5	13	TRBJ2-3	ASSNRTGGGDTQY
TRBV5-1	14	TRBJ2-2	ASSLIPGLGAGELF
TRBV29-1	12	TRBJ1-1	SVDEQGYNTEAF
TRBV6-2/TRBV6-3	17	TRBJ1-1	ASSKDRDRRPTSNTEAF
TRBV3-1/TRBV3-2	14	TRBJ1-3	ASSLAPAAAGNTIY
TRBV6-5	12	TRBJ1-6	ASSPDRGRSPLH
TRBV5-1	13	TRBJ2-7	ASSVGQGVAYEQY
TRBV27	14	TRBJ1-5	ASSPRHPRSNQPQH
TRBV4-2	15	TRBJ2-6	ASSQQGFVSGANVLT
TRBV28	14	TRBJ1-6	ASSFSLPGGNSPLH
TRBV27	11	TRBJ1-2	ASSLYGRGGYT
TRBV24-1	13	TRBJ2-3	ATSDPRGPGGTQY
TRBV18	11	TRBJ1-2	ASSPKWDSGYT